A selection of T cell receptor beta chains follows, all from one sample in a study of shared clonotypes between healthy human individuals. The method was immunoSEQ multiplex PCR; TCRdb's version includes in-frame clones alone and lacks a portion of them. This table has millions of clones, approximately 94% appearing once. The sample comprised naive CD4+ T cells sorted from blood. Receptors were obtained from a man between 18 and 35 years old in good health. CDR3s include the opening cysteine and the closing phenylalanine or tryptophan. A D gene is named only where the DNA matches it firmly. The size field is filled for only some rows; it gives once, few, many or a size class.

abundance: .
v_gene: TRBV28
j_gene: TRBJ1-1
len: 12
d_gene: .
CDR3aa: CASSPFNPGAFF
CDR3nt: TGTGCCAGCAGCCCGTTTAATCCGGGGGCTTTCTTT

abundance: .
v_gene: TRBV18
j_gene: TRBJ2-3
len: 17
d_gene: TRBD2
CDR3aa: CASSRAIGLAGQDTQYF
CDR3nt: TGTGCCAGCTCACGCGCGATCGGACTAGCGGGACAGGATACGCAGTATTTT

abundance: .
v_gene: TRBV14
j_gene: TRBJ1-4
len: 14
d_gene: TRBD1
CDR3aa: CASSPGQPNEKLFF
CDR3nt: TGTGCCAGCAGCCCGGGACAGCCTAATGAAAAACTGTTTTTT

abundance: .
v_gene: TRBV6-5
j_gene: TRBJ1-2
len: 14
d_gene: TRBD1
CDR3aa: CASSYTGTDYGYTF
CDR3nt: TGTGCCAGCAGTTACACCGGGACAGACTATGGCTACACCTTC

abundance: .
v_gene: TRBV5-4
j_gene: TRBJ2-3
len: 15
d_gene: TRBD2
CDR3aa: CASSLLAGGTDTQYF
CDR3nt: TGTGCCAGCAGTTTACTAGCGGGGGGCACAGATACGCAGTATTTT

abundance: few
v_gene: TRBV11-3
j_gene: TRBJ2-3
len: 14
d_gene: .
CDR3aa: CASSSDSKSDTQYF
CDR3nt: TGTGCCAGCAGCTCGGACAGTAAATCGGATACGCAGTATTTT

abundance: once
v_gene: TRBV7-9
j_gene: TRBJ1-2
len: 14
d_gene: .
CDR3aa: CASSFIRHRYGYTF
CDR3nt: TGTGCCAGCAGCTTCATAAGGCATCGCTATGGCTACACCTTC

abundance: .
v_gene: TRBV19
j_gene: TRBJ2-7
len: 15
d_gene: TRBD2
CDR3aa: CASSTALAGHYEQYF
CDR3nt: TGTGCCAGTAGTACCGCTCTAGCGGGCCACTACGAGCAGTACTTC

abundance: .
v_gene: TRBV18
j_gene: TRBJ2-3
len: 11
d_gene: .
CDR3aa: CASSATDTQYF
CDR3nt: TGTGCCAGCTCCGCCACAGATACGCAGTATTTT

abundance: .
v_gene: TRBV30
j_gene: TRBJ1-3
len: 14
d_gene: .
CDR3aa: CAWSRTGTGNTIYF
CDR3nt: TGTGCCTGGAGTCGCACAGGAACTGGAAACACCATATATTTT

abundance: once
v_gene: TRBV10-3
j_gene: TRBJ2-1
len: 15
d_gene: TRBD2
CDR3aa: CAISFLAGGGYEQFF
CDR3nt: TGTGCCATCAGTTTCCTAGCGGGAGGTGGCTATGAGCAGTTCTTC

abundance: .
v_gene: TRBV29-1
j_gene: TRBJ2-5
len: 13
d_gene: .
CDR3aa: CSVARLREETQYF
CDR3nt: TGCAGCGTTGCCCGACTCAGGGAAGAGACCCAGTACTTC

abundance: .
v_gene: TRBV7-2
j_gene: TRBJ2-5
len: 16
d_gene: .
CDR3aa: CASSRQRVGIGETQYF
CDR3nt: TGTGCCAGCAGCCGACAGCGGGTGGGCATAGGAGAGACCCAGTACTTC

abundance: once
v_gene: TRBV2
j_gene: TRBJ2-5
len: 12
d_gene: .
CDR3aa: CASGTVKETQYF
CDR3nt: TGTGCCAGCGGGACTGTGAAAGAGACCCAGTACTTC

abundance: .
v_gene: TRBV25-1
j_gene: TRBJ1-2
len: 18
d_gene: TRBD1
CDR3aa: CASSETPGQETGPYGYTF
CDR3nt: TGTGCCAGCAGTGAAACCCCGGGACAGGAGACGGGGCCCTATGGCTACACCTTC

abundance: .
v_gene: TRBV6-5
j_gene: TRBJ2-5
len: 11
d_gene: .
CDR3aa: CASGESETQYF
CDR3nt: TGTGCCAGCGGAGAGTCAGAGACCCAGTACTTC

abundance: .
v_gene: TRBV9
j_gene: TRBJ2-3
len: 18
d_gene: TRBD2
CDR3aa: CASSVSPPLADQTDTQYF
CDR3nt: TGTGCCAGCAGCGTATCTCCTCCACTAGCGGATCAGACAGATACGCAGTATTTT

abundance: .
v_gene: TRBV10-3
j_gene: TRBJ2-4
len: 16
d_gene: .
CDR3aa: CAISEVGEVGKNIQYF
CDR3nt: TGTGCCATCAGTGAGGTAGGGGAAGTCGGGAAAAACATTCAGTACTTC

abundance: .
v_gene: TRBV5-1
j_gene: TRBJ1-1
len: 16
d_gene: TRBD1
CDR3aa: CASSLRGGQSNTEAFF
CDR3nt: TGCGCCAGCAGCTTGCGGGGGGGACAGTCGAACACTGAAGCTTTCTTT

abundance: .
v_gene: TRBV5-6
j_gene: TRBJ1-2
len: 13
d_gene: .
CDR3aa: CASSPLVDYGYTF
CDR3nt: TGTGCCAGCAGTCCGCTGGTGGACTATGGCTACACCTTC

abundance: once
v_gene: TRBV7-3
j_gene: TRBJ2-5
len: 13
d_gene: .
CDR3aa: CANSLDREETQYF
CDR3nt: TGTGCCAACAGCTTAGACCGTGAAGAGACCCAGTACTTC

abundance: .
v_gene: TRBV6-1
j_gene: TRBJ2-5
len: 14
d_gene: TRBD1
CDR3aa: CASRRDRGIETQYF
CDR3nt: TGTGCCAGCAGGCGGGACAGGGGGATCGAGACCCAGTACTTC

abundance: .
v_gene: TRBV5-6
j_gene: TRBJ2-7
len: 15
d_gene: .
CDR3aa: CASSFRTAGGHEQYF
CDR3nt: TGTGCCAGCAGCTTCAGGACCGCCGGCGGCCACGAGCAGTACTTC

abundance: .
v_gene: TRBV29-1
j_gene: TRBJ2-7
len: 12
d_gene: .
CDR3aa: CSARGVGPEQYF
CDR3nt: TGCAGCGCCCGTGGGGTAGGCCCCGAGCAGTACTTC

abundance: .
v_gene: TRBV25-1
j_gene: TRBJ1-6
len: 14
d_gene: .
CDR3aa: CASTGSIGNSPLHF
CDR3nt: TGTGCCAGCACTGGATCTATTGGGAATTCACCCCTCCACTTT

abundance: .
v_gene: TRBV28
j_gene: TRBJ2-7
len: 14
d_gene: .
CDR3aa: CATLEYRGGYEQYF
CDR3nt: TGTGCCACCCTGGAATACAGGGGGGGATACGAGCAGTACTTC

abundance: .
v_gene: TRBV30
j_gene: TRBJ2-7
len: 13
d_gene: .
CDR3aa: CAWRQGFPYEQYF
CDR3nt: TGTGCGTGGAGGCAGGGGTTCCCCTACGAGCAGTACTTC

abundance: .
v_gene: TRBV7-6
j_gene: TRBJ2-1
len: 16
d_gene: TRBD2
CDR3aa: CASSRSEGGRIGEQFF
CDR3nt: TGTGCCAGCAGCCGGTCTGAGGGCGGGAGGATCGGTGAGCAGTTCTTC

abundance: .
v_gene: TRBV14
j_gene: TRBJ2-7
len: 12
d_gene: .
CDR3aa: CASGGSGYEQYF
CDR3nt: TGTGCCAGCGGAGGCTCCGGATACGAGCAGTACTTC

abundance: .
v_gene: TRBV25-1
j_gene: TRBJ1-6
len: 15
d_gene: .
CDR3aa: CASSEGQTYNSPLHF
CDR3nt: TGTGCCAGCAGTGAAGGACAGACTTATAATTCACCCCTCCACTTT

abundance: .
v_gene: TRBV10-3
j_gene: TRBJ1-1
len: 11
d_gene: .
CDR3aa: CAISEGTEAFF
CDR3nt: TGTGCCATCAGCGAAGGCACTGAAGCTTTCTTT

abundance: .
v_gene: TRBV5-1
j_gene: TRBJ1-2
len: 15
d_gene: .
CDR3aa: CASSLIYGTQYGYTF
CDR3nt: TGCGCCAGCAGCTTAATATACGGGACACAGTATGGCTACACCTTC

abundance: .
v_gene: TRBV7-2
j_gene: TRBJ2-2
len: 13
d_gene: .
CDR3aa: CASSIMQDGELFF
CDR3nt: TGTGCCAGCAGCATTATGCAGGACGGGGAGCTGTTTTTT

abundance: .
v_gene: TRBV15
j_gene: TRBJ2-5
len: 15
d_gene: .
CDR3aa: CATSRGGSGEETQYF
CDR3nt: TGTGCCACCAGCAGAGGGGGGTCAGGGGAAGAGACCCAGTACTTC

abundance: .
v_gene: TRBV27
j_gene: TRBJ2-1
len: 15
d_gene: TRBD2
CDR3aa: CASSSGGALYNEQFF
CDR3nt: TGTGCCAGCTCGAGCGGGGGGGCCTTGTACAATGAGCAGTTCTTC

abundance: .
v_gene: TRBV7-2
j_gene: TRBJ2-1
len: 15
d_gene: TRBD2
CDR3aa: CASSLGGTSWGEQFF
CDR3nt: TGTGCCAGCAGCTTAGGCGGGACTAGCTGGGGTGAGCAGTTCTTC

abundance: .
v_gene: TRBV5-1
j_gene: TRBJ2-7
len: 15
d_gene: TRBD1
CDR3aa: CASSSMTGAAYEQYF
CDR3nt: TGCGCCAGCAGCTCGATGACAGGGGCAGCCTACGAGCAGTACTTC

abundance: .
v_gene: TRBV7-9
j_gene: TRBJ1-5
len: 15
d_gene: TRBD1
CDR3aa: CASSRGTDSNQPQHF
CDR3nt: TGTGCCAGCAGCCGCGGGACAGATAGCAATCAGCCCCAGCATTTT

abundance: .
v_gene: TRBV6-7
j_gene: TRBJ2-6
len: 17
d_gene: .
CDR3aa: CATREVSASSGANVLTF
CDR3nt: TGTGCCACCCGCGAGGTATCGGCTTCCTCTGGGGCCAACGTCCTGACTTTC

abundance: .
v_gene: TRBV7-9
j_gene: TRBJ2-7
len: 16
d_gene: TRBD1
CDR3aa: CASSLSETGKIHEQYF
CDR3nt: TGTGCCAGCAGTCTAAGTGAGACAGGGAAGATCCACGAGCAGTACTTC

abundance: .
v_gene: TRBV15
j_gene: TRBJ1-2
len: 13
d_gene: .
CDR3aa: CATSRVGVYGYTF
CDR3nt: TGTGCCACCAGCAGAGTAGGGGTCTATGGCTACACCTTC

abundance: .
v_gene: TRBV19
j_gene: TRBJ1-1
len: 12
d_gene: TRBD1
CDR3aa: CATNDRESEAFF
CDR3nt: TGTGCCACGAACGACAGGGAAAGTGAAGCTTTCTTT

abundance: .
v_gene: TRBV30
j_gene: TRBJ2-7
len: 13
d_gene: .
CDR3aa: CAWSKEPIWEQYF
CDR3nt: TGTGCCTGGAGTAAGGAACCTATTTGGGAGCAGTACTTC

abundance: .
v_gene: TRBV28
j_gene: TRBJ1-5
len: 14
d_gene: TRBD1
CDR3aa: CASSSGQQPQPQHF
CDR3nt: TGTGCCAGCAGTTCGGGACAGCAGCCTCAGCCCCAGCATTTT

abundance: .
v_gene: TRBV6-1
j_gene: TRBJ1-3
len: 14
d_gene: .
CDR3aa: CASSETDGRNTIYF
CDR3nt: TGTGCCAGCAGTGAGACGGACGGCAGAAACACCATATATTTT

abundance: .
v_gene: TRBV10-3
j_gene: TRBJ2-3
len: 14
d_gene: .
CDR3aa: CATAGRNSTDTQYF
CDR3nt: TGTGCCACCGCCGGGCGAAATAGCACAGATACGCAGTATTTT

abundance: .
v_gene: TRBV19
j_gene: TRBJ2-2
len: 12
d_gene: .
CDR3aa: CASSKEAGELFF
CDR3nt: TGTGCCAGTAGTAAGGAAGCCGGGGAGCTGTTTTTT

abundance: .
v_gene: TRBV29-1
j_gene: TRBJ2-3
len: 15
d_gene: .
CDR3aa: CSVGGQGVWADTQYF
CDR3nt: TGCAGCGTTGGCGGGCAGGGAGTTTGGGCAGATACGCAGTATTTT

abundance: .
v_gene: TRBV7-9
j_gene: TRBJ1-2
len: 14
d_gene: .
CDR3aa: CASSLGPGKGGYTF
CDR3nt: TGTGCCAGCAGCTTAGGCCCAGGGAAGGGTGGCTACACCTTC

abundance: .
v_gene: TRBV5-8
j_gene: TRBJ1-1
len: 17
d_gene: .
CDR3aa: CASSLEDIPIIPTEAFF
CDR3nt: TGTGCCAGCAGCTTGGAGGACATACCTATTATTCCGACTGAAGCTTTCTTT

abundance: .
v_gene: TRBV19
j_gene: TRBJ1-2
len: 15
d_gene: .
CDR3aa: CASSMGKKGNYGYTF
CDR3nt: TGTGCCAGTAGTATGGGGAAGAAGGGGAACTATGGCTACACCTTC

abundance: .
v_gene: TRBV9
j_gene: TRBJ2-3
len: 17
d_gene: TRBD2
CDR3aa: CASSTSGSRLGTDTQYF
CDR3nt: TGTGCCAGCAGTACTAGCGGGAGTCGGTTGGGCACAGATACGCAGTATTTT

abundance: .
v_gene: TRBV21-1
j_gene: TRBJ2-5
len: 12
d_gene: .
CDR3aa: CASTGRDRAQYF
CDR3nt: TGTGCCAGCACCGGACGGGACAGGGCCCAGTACTTC

abundance: .
v_gene: TRBV27
j_gene: TRBJ2-1
len: 13
d_gene: .
CDR3aa: CASSTSTVDEQFF
CDR3nt: TGTGCCAGCAGTACCTCGACCGTGGATGAGCAGTTCTTC

abundance: .
v_gene: TRBV4-1
j_gene: TRBJ2-2
len: 12
d_gene: .
CDR3aa: CASSQDSRLVFF
CDR3nt: TGCGCCAGCAGCCAAGATTCCCGGTTGGTGTTTTTT